This TCR beta chain was profiled in a study of blood T cells in healthy people across ages. Study-wide points: Bulk PBMC profiling left naive and antigen-experienced comparisons inconclusive.

Worth noting for this clonotype: Its target is unknown.

Trimming removed 2 bases from V and 7 bases from J, with 18 bases in between. There are 16 residues in the CDR3. The use of a sample-barcoded 5' primer and a J-beta primer mix characterized a second PCR of roughly 6 to 12 cycles. A tag from a template-switch adaptor with 12 random nucleotides marked each cDNA molecule. Any given sample supplied a minimum of 3 million CDR3-containing paired-end reads. TCRdb passed the 5' RACE reads through MiXCR, listing each CDR3 protein once. The table shows about 670,000 distinct CDR3 sequences, with 52% occurring only once. The sequence derives from a woman over 75 in good health. The V call is TRBV12-3 or TRBV12-4, the J call TRBJ1-5; D is uncertain. The specimen was blood. CDR3 sequence: CASSLTVGGFGQPQHF. CDR3 DNA sequence: TGTGCCAGCAGTTTAACTGTGGGAGGTTTCGGGCAGCCCCAGCATTTT.